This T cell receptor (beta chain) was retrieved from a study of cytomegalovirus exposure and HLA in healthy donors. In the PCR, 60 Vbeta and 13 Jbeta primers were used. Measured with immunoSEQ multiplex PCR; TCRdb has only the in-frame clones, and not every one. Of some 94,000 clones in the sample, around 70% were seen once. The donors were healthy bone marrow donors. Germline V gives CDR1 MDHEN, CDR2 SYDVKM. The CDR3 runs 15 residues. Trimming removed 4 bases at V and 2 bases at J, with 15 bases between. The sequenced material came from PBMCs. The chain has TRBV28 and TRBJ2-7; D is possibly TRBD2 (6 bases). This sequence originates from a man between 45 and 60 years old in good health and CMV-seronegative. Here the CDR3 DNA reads TGTGCCAGCAGTTCCCCCGGGGGTTCAACCTACGAGCAGTACTTC. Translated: CASSSPGGSTYEQYF.